A selection of T cell receptor beta chains follows, all from one sample in a study of blood T cell repertoires in COVID-19. Using immunoSEQ multiplex PCR, the repertoire was profiled, and TCRdb retains in-frame clones only, with some absent. The sample shows about 80,000 clones, roughly 80% of them seen only once. What was sequenced was peripheral blood. The receptors originated from a woman between 65 and 79 years old with acute or convalescent COVID-19. The CDR3 runs from the conserved cysteine through the conserved F or W. D genes are given only for firm matches. A clone size is listed for some rows: how often the clone was seen (once, few, many), or a class if it is expanded.

V	J	size	D	CDR3	DNA
TRBV3-1/TRBV3-2	TRBJ2-7	NA	TRBD2	CASSQVVGRDYSYEQYF	TGTGCCAGCAGCCAAGTGGTGGGCCGGGACTATTCCTACGAGCAGTACTTC
TRBV11-3	TRBJ1-5	few	NA	CASSLRRDSNQPQHF	TGTGCCAGCAGCTTAAGACGGGATAGCAATCAGCCCCAGCATTTT
TRBV5-1	TRBJ2-1	NA	NA	CASRWGQSKNEQFF	TGCGCCAGCAGATGGGGGCAATCTAAGAATGAGCAGTTCTTC
TRBV11-3	TRBJ2-1	NA	TRBD2	CASSLGSGYNEQFF	TGTGCCAGCAGCTTAGGTAGCGGGTACAATGAGCAGTTCTTC
TRBV5-1	TRBJ2-7	NA	TRBD1	CASSLTGTGSGEQYF	TGCGCCAGCAGCTTAACCGGGACAGGCTCGGGCGAGCAGTACTTC
TRBV27	TRBJ2-1	NA	TRBD1	CASSLSFKLGTGVLREQFF	TGTGCCAGCAGTTTATCGTTTAAGTTAGGGACAGGGGTCCTCCGCGAGCAGTTCTTC
TRBV5-4	TRBJ2-7	NA	TRBD1	CASSVDRGSYEQYF	TGTGCCAGCAGCGTTGACAGGGGTTCCTACGAGCAGTACTTC
TRBV3-1/TRBV3-2	TRBJ1-5	once	NA	CASSIGQNQPQHF	TGTGCCAGCAGCATTGGACAGAATCAGCCCCAGCATTTT
TRBV3-1/TRBV3-2	TRBJ2-3	NA	NA	CASSQDILASWADTQYF	TGTGCCAGCAGCCAAGATATCCTAGCGAGTTGGGCAGATACGCAGTATTTT
TRBV5-4	TRBJ2-2	once	TRBD2	CASSWAGTSGHGELFF	TGTGCCAGCAGCTGGGCCGGGACTAGCGGACACGGGGAGCTGTTTTTT
TRBV7-9	TRBJ1-5	NA	NA	CASSSERLSNQPQHF	TGTGCCAGCAGCTCCGAGAGACTTAGCAATCAGCCCCAGCATTTT
TRBV6-5	TRBJ2-1	NA	NA	CASSRDTYNEQFF	TGTGCCAGCAGCCGGGACACATACAATGAGCAGTTCTTC
TRBV6-5	TRBJ1-3	NA	TRBD1	CASARTGPGNTIYF	TGTGCCAGCGCCCGGACAGGGCCTGGAAACACCATATATTTT
TRBV6-5	TRBJ2-6	NA	NA	CASSPTRAGANVLTF	TGTGCCAGCAGCCCCACTAGAGCCGGGGCCAACGTCCTGACTTTC
TRBV5-1	TRBJ2-7	NA	TRBD2	CASASLLAGGDEQYF	TGCGCCAGCGCCTCCCTACTAGCGGGAGGTGACGAGCAGTACTTC
TRBV3-1/TRBV3-2	TRBJ1-4	NA	NA	CASSQGVRNEKLFF	TGTGCCAGCAGCCAAGGAGTGAGAAATGAAAAACTGTTTTTT
TRBV27	TRBJ2-1	NA	NA	CASTPSSYNEQFF	TGTGCCAGCACGCCTAGTTCCTACAATGAGCAGTTCTTC
TRBV5-6	TRBJ2-2	NA	NA	CASSLSGELFF	TGTGCCAGCAGCCTGAGCGGGGAGCTGTTTTTT
TRBV6-5	TRBJ2-7	NA	NA	CASSRSIRVDYEQYF	TGTGCCAGCAGCCGTTCCATCCGGGTCGATTACGAGCAGTACTTC
TRBV5-4	TRBJ2-2	NA	TRBD2	CASSWETSGRTGELFF	TGTGCCAGCAGCTGGGAGACTAGCGGGAGAACCGGGGAGCTGTTTTTT
TRBV6-2/TRBV6-3	TRBJ1-1	NA	TRBD1	CASSQQGTEAFF	TGTGCCAGCAGTCAACAGGGGACTGAAGCTTTCTTT
TRBV9	TRBJ1-6	NA	NA	CASGYTDSPLHF	TGTGCCAGCGGTTATACTGATTCACCCCTCCACTTT